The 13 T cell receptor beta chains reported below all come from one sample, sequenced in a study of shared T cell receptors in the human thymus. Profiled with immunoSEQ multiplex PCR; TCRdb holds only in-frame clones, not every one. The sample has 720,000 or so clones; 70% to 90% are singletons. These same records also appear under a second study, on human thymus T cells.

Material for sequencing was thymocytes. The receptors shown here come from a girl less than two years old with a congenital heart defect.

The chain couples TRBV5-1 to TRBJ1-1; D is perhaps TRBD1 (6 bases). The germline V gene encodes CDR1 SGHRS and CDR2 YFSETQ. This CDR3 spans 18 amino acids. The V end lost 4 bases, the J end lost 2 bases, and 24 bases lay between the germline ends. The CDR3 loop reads CASSQLSTRGQTNTEAFF. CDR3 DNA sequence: TGCGCCAGCAGCCAACTGTCAACCAGGGGTCAGACAAACACTGAAGCTTTCTTT. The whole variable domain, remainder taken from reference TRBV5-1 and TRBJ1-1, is KAGVTQTPRYLIKTRGQQVTLSCSPISGHRSVSWYQQTPGQGLQFLFEYFSETQRNKGNFPGRFSGRQFSNSRSEMNVSTLELGDSALYLCASSQLSTRGQTNTEAFFGQGTRLTVV.

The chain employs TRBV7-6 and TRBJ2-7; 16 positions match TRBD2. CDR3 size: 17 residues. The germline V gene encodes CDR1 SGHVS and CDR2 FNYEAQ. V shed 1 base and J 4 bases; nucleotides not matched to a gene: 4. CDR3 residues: CASSLGGTSGGAYEQYF. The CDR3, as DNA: TGTGCCAGCAGCTTAGGGGGGACTAGCGGGGGGGCTTACGAGCAGTACTTC.

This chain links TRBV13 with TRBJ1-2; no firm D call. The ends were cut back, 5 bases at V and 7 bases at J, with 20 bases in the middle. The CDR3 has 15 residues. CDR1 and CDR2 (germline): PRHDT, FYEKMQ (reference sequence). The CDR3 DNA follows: TGTGCCAGCAGCCCCAAGATCTACATCAGGCCTGGCTACACCTTC. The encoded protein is CASSPKIYIRPGYTF.

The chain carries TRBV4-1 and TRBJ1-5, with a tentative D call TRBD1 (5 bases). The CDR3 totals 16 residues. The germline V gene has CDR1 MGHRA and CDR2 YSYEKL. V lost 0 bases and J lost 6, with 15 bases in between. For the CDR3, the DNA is TGCGCCAGCAGCCAAGACGCATGGGGCTCTCTTCAGCCCCAGCATTTT. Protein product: CASSQDAWGSLQPQHF.

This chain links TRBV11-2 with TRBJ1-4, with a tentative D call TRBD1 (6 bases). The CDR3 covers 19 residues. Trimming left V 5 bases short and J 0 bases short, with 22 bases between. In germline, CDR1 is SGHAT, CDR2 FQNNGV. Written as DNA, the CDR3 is TGTGCCAGCAGCCCTATTATGACAGGAGAGTTCGCAACTAATGAAAAACTGTTTTTT. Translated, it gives CASSPIMTGEFATNEKLFF.

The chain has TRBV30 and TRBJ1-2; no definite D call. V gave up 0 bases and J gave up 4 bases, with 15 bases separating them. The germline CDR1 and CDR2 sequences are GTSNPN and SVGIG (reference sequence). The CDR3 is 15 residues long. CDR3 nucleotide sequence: TGTGCCTGGAGTGTACGACCAGGCAATCGCTATGGCTACACCTTC. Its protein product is CAWSVRPGNRYGYTF.

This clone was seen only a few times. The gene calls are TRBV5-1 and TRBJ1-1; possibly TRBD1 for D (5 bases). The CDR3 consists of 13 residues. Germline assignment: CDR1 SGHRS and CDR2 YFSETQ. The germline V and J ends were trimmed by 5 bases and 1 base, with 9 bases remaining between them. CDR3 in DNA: TGCGCCAGCAGGTGGAGGGGGAACACTGAAGCTTTCTTT. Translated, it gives CASRWRGNTEAFF.

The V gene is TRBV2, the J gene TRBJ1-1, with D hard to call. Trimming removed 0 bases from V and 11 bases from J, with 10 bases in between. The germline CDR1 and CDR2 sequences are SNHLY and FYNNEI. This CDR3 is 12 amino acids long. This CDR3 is CASSEALLVAFF. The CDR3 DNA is TGTGCCAGCAGTGAAGCGCTTCTAGTGGCTTTCTTT.

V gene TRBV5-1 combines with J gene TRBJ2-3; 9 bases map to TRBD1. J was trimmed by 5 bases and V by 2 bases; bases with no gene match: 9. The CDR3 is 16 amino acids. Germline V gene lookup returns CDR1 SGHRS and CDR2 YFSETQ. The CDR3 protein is CASSFSHRGPRDTQYF. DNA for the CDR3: TGCGCCAGCAGCTTCTCCCACAGGGGGCCTAGAGATACGCAGTATTTT.

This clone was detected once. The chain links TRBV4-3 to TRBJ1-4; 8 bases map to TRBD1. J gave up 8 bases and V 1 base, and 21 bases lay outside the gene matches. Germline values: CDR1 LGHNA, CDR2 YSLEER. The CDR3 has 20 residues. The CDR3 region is CASSQVDGSASDRGPEKLFF. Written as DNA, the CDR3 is TGCGCCAGCAGCCAAGTGGACGGGTCGGCTTCTGACAGGGGTCCCGAAAAACTGTTTTTT.

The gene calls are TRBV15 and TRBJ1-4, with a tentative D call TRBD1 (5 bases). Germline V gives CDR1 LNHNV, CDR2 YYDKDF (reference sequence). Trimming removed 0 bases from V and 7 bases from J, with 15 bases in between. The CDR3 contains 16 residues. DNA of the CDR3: TGTGCCACCAGCAGAGATGTGGCAGGGAATCCTGAAAAACTGTTTTTT. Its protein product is CATSRDVAGNPEKLFF.

The DNA of the CDR3 is TGTGCCAGCAGTATTGGAGCGGGGATACACAATGAGCAGTTCTTC. It translates to CASSIGAGIHNEQFF. The rearrangement joins TRBV14 to TRBJ2-1, with TRBD2 identical over 7 bases. CDR1 SGHDN and CDR2 FVKESK come from the germline V gene. Trimming at V came to 6 bases and at J to 5 bases, leaving 10 bases not matched to a gene. CDR3 length: 15 amino acids.

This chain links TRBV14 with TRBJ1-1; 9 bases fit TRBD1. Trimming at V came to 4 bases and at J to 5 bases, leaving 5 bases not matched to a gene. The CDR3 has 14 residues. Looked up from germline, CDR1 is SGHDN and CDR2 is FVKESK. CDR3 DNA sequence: TGTGCCAGCAGCCCCGGGGACAGGGTAACTGAAGCTTTCTTT. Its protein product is CASSPGDRVTEAFF.